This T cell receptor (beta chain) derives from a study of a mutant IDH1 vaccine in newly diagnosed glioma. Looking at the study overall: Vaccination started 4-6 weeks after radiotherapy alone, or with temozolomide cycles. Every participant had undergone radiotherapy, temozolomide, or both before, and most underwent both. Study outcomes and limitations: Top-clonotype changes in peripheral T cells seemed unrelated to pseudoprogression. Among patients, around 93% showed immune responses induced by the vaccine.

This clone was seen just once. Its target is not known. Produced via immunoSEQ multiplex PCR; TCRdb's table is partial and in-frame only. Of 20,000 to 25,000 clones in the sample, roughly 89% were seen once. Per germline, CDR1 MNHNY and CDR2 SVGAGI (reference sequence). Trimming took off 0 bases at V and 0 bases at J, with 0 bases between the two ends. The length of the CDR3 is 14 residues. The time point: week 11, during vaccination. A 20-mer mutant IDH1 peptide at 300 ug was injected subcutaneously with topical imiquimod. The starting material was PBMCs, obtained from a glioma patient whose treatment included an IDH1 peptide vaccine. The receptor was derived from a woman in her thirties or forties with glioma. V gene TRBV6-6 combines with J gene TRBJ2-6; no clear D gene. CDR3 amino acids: CASSYSSGANVLTF. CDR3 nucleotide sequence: TGTGCCAGCAGTTACTCCTCTGGGGCCAACGTCCTGACTTTC.